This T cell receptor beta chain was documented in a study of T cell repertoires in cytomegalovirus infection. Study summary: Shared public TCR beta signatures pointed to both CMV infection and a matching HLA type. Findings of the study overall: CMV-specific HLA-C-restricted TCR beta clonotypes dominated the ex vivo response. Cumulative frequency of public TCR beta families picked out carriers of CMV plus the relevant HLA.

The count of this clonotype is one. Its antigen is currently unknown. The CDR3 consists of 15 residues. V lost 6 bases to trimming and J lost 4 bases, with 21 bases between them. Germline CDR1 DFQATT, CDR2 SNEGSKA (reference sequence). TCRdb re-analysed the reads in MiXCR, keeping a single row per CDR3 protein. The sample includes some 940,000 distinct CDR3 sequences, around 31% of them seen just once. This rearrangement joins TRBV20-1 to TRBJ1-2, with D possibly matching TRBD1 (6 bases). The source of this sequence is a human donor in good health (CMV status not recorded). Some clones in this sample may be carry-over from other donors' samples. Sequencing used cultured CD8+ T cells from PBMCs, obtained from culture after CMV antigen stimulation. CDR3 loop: CSASPKGGGGYGYTF. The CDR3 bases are TGCAGTGCGAGCCCCAAGGGGGGCGGGGGCTATGGCTACACCTTC.